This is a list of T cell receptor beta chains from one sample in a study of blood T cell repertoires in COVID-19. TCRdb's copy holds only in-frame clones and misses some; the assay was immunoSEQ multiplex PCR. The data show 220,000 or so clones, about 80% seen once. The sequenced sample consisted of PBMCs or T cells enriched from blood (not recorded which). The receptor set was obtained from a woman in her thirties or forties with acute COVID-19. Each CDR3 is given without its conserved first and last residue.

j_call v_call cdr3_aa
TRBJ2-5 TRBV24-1 ATSDLQSGETQY
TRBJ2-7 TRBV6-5 ASSYSGLAGSYEQY
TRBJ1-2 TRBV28 ASSLWDGGSRGGYT
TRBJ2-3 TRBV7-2 ASSPPSDTQY
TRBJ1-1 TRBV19 ASSGRQGALSEAF
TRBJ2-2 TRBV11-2 ASSSRWGAGGTGELF
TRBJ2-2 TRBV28 ASSLFGTGELF
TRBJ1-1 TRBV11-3 ASSLTRGTEAF
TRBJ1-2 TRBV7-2 ASSLEKGGGYGYT
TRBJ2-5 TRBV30 ASAGGYQETQY
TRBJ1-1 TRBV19 ASSIMTGGRTEAF
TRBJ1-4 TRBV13 ASSLYRGSEKLF
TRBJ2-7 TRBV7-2 ANRLAVSSYEQY
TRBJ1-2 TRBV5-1 ASSLAASGGNYGYT
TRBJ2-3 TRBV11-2 ASSLEHTDTQY
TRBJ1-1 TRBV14 ASSPMNTEAF
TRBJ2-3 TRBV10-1 ASSVGDTQY
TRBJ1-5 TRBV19 ASSTGGNQPQH
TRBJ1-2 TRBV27 ASTPRGDYT
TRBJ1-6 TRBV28 ASSPGQGDSPLH